This TCR beta chain was sequenced during a study of shared clonotypes between healthy human individuals. General observations from the study: On the whole, naive subsets had larger estimated richness than memory subsets had. Clonotypes which were not shared had lower generation probabilities than clonotypes that all four donors shared. Some naive CD4 clonotypes, about 5.5%, turned up in common across a few donors.

The authors' processing: Junction-only sequences produced by ImmunoSEQ had no quality scores, so filtering differed. Generated by immunoSEQ multiplex PCR, the TCRdb table keeps only in-frame clones and is missing some. V, J and clone size reflect that table, while D and trimming were determined from the DNA. The table shows about 2.4 million clones, with 90% to 95% occurring only once. A remark on this clone: Its specificity is unknown.

CDR3 length: 17 amino acids. Trimming cost V 2 bases and J 7 bases; bases outside gene matches: 9. Germline V lookup: CDR1 LNHDA, CDR2 SQIVND (reference sequence). Sequenced material: naive CD4+ T cells from PBMCs. Subset: CD45RA+ positively selected. The chain is built from TRBV19 and TRBJ2-1; 12 nucleotides line up with TRBD2. This TCR was recovered from a man aged 18 to 29 in good health. Some clones in this sample may be carry-over from other donors' samples. CDR3 loop: CASSISARTSGTNEQFF. The CDR3 DNA reads as TGTGCCAGTAGTATATCAGCGAGGACTAGCGGGACGAATGAGCAGTTCTTC.